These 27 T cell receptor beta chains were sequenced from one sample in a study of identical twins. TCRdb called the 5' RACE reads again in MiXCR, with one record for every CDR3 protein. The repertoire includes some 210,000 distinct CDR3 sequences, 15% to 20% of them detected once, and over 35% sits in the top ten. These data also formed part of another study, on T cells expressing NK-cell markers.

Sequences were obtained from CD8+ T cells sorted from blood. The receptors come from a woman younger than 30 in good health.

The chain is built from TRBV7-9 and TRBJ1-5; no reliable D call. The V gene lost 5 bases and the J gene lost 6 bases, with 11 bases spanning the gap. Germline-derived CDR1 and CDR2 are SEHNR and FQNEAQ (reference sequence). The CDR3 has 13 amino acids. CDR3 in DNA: TGTGCCAGCAGCCGCGGGTGGGGTCAGCCCCAGCATTTT. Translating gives CASSRGWGQPQHF.

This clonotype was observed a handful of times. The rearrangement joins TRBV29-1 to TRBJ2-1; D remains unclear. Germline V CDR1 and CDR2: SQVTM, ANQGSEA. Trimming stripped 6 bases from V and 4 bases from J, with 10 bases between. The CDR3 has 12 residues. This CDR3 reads CSVLAEYNEQFF. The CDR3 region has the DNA TGCAGCGTGTTGGCCGAGTACAATGAGCAGTTCTTC.

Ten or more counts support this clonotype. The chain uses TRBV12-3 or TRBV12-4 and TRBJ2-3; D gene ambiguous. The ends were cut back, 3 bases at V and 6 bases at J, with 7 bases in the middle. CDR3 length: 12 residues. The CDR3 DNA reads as TGTGCCAGCAGTTTCAGCAGGGATACGCAGTATTTT. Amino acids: CASSFSRDTQYF.

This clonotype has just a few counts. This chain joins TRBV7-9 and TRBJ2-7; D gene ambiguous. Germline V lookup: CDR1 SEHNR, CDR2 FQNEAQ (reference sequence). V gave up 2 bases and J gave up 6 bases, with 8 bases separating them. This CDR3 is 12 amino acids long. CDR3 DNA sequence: TGTGCCAGCAGCTTACTGTCAGTCGAGCAGTACTTC. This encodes CASSLLSVEQYF.

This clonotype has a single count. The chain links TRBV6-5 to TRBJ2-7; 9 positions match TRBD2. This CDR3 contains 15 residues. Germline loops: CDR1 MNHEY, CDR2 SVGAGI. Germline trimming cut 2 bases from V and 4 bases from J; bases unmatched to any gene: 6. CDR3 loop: CASSYRAGGLYEQYF. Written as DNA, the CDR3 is TGTGCCAGCAGTTACCGGGCGGGAGGGCTATACGAGCAGTACTTC.

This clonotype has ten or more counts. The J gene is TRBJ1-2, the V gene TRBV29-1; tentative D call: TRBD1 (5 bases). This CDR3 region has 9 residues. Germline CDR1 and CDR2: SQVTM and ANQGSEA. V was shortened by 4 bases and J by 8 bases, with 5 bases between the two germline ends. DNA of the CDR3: TGCAGCGTTGGGGGGGGCTACACCTTC. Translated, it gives CSVGGGYTF.

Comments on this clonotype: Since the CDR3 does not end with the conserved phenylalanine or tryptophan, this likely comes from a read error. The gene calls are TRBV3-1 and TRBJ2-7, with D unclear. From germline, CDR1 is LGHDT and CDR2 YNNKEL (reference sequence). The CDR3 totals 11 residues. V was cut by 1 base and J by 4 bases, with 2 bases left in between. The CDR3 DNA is TGTGCCAGCAGCCAAGCTTACGAGCAGTACTGC. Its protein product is CASSQAYEQYC.

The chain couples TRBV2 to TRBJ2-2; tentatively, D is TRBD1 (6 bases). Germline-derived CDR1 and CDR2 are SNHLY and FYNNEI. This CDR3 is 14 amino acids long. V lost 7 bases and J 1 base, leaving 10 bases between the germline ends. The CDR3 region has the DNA TGTGCCAGCAAAGGACAGTTGAACACCGGGGAGCTGTTTTTT. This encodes CASKGQLNTGELFF.

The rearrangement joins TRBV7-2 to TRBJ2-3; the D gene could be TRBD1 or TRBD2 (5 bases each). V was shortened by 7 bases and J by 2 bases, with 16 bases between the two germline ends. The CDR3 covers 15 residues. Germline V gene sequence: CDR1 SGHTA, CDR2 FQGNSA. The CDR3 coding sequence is TGTGCCAGCACCCCTGGGGACCTTACCACAGATACGCAGTATTTT. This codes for CASTPGDLTTDTQYF.

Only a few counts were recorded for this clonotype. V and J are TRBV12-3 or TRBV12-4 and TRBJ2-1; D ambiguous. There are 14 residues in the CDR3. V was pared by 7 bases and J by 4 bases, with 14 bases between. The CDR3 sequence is CASTLGSTYNEQFF. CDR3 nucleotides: TGTGCCAGCACCCTGGGCTCAACGTACAATGAGCAGTTCTTC.

CDR3 sequence reads: CASSSTLFEQYF. CDR3 DNA: TGCGCCAGCAGCTCCACCCTCTTCGAGCAGTACTTC. The chain uses TRBV5-1 and TRBJ2-7; D gene uncertain. The germline V gene encodes CDR1 SGHRS and CDR2 YFSETQ. The CDR3 is made up of 12 amino acids. The V end was cut by 3 bases, the J end by 6 bases, with 10 bases between.

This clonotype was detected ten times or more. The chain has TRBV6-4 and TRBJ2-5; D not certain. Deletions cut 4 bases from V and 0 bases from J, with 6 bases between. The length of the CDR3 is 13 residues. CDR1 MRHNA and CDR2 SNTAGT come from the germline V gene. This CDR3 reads CASSVTDQETQYF. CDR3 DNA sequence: TGTGCCAGCAGTGTAACAGACCAAGAGACCCAGTACTTC.

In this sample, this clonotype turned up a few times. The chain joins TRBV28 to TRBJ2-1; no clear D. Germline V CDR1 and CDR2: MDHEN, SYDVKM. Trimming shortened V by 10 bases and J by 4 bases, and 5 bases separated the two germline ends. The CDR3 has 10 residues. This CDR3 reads CATTYNEQFF. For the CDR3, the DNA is TGTGCCACCACATACAATGAGCAGTTCTTC.

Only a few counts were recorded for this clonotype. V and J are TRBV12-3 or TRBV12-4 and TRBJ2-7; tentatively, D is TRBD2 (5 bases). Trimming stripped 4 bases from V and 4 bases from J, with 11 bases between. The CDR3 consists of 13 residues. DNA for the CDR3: TGTGCCAGCAGTTGGGGAGACCCGTACGAGCAGTACTTC. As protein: CASSWGDPYEQYF.

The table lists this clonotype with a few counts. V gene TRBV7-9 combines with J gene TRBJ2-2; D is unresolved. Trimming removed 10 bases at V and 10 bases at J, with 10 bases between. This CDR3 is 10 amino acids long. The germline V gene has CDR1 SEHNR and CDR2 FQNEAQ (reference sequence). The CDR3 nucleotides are TGTGCCACCCAGGTCTCGGAGCTGTTTTTT. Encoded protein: CATQVSELFF.

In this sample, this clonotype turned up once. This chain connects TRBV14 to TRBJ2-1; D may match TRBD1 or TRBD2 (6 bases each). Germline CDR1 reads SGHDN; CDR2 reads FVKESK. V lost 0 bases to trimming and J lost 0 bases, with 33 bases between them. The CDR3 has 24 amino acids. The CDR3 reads CASSQDHRSSGAVGTWSSYNEQFF. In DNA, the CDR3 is TGTGCCAGCAGCCAAGATCATAGATCCTCGGGGGCCGTAGGAACTTGGAGCTCCTACAATGAGCAGTTCTTC.

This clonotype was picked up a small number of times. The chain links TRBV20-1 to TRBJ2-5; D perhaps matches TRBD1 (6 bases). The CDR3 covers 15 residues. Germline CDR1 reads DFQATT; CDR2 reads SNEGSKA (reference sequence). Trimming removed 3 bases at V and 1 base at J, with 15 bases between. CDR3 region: CSARILRGFQETQYF. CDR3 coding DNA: TGCAGTGCTAGGATCCTGAGGGGGTTCCAAGAGACCCAGTACTTC.

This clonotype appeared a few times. In nucleotides, the CDR3 is TGTGCCAGCAGCATAATCAGCGGGAGGACCGGGGAGCTGTTTTTT. It encodes CASSIISGRTGELFF. The rearrangement joins TRBV7-9 to TRBJ2-2; 9 nucleotides line up with TRBD2. CDR3 length: 15 residues. The germline CDR1 and CDR2 sequences are SEHNR and FQNEAQ (reference sequence). The junction had 6 bases not matched to a gene; V was cut back by 5 bases and J by 5 bases.

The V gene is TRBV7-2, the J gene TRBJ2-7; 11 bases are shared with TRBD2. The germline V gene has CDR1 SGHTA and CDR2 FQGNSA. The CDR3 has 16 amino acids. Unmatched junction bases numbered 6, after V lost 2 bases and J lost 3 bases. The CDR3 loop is CASSLLGLAAHYEQYF. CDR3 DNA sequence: TGTGCCAGCAGCTTATTGGGACTAGCGGCACACTACGAGCAGTACTTC.

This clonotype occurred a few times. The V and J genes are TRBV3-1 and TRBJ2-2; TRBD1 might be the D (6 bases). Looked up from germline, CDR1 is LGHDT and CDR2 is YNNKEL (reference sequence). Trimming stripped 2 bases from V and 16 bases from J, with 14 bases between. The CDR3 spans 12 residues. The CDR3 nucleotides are TGTGCCAGCAGCCAACCAGGGGCGGCGCCGTTTTTT. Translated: CASSQPGAAPFF.

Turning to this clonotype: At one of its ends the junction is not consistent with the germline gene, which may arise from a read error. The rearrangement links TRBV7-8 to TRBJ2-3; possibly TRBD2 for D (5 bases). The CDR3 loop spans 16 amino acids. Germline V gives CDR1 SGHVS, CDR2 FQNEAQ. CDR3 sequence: CASSPAWSSRTDTQCF. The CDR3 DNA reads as TGTGCCAGCAGCCCAGCTTGGTCTAGCCGCACAGATACGCAGTGTTTT.

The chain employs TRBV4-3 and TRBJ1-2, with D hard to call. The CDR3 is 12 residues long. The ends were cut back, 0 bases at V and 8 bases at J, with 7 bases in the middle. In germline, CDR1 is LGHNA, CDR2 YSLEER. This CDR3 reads CASSQEGRGYTF. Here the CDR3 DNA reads TGCGCCAGCAGCCAAGAGGGCAGGGGCTACACCTTC.

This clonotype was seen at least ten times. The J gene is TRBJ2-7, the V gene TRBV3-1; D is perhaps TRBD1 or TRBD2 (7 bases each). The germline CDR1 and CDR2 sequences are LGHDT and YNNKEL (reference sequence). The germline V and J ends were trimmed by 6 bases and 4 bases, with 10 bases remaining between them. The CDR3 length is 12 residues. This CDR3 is CASSQGGYEQYF. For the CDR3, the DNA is TGTGCCAGCAGTCAGGGGGGGTACGAGCAGTACTTC.

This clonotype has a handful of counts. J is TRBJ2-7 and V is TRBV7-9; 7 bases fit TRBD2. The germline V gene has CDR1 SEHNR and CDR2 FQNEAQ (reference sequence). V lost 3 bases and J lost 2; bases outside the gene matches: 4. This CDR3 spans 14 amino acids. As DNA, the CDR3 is TGTGCCAGCAGCTTTGGACTAGTTCCCTACGAGCAGTACTTC. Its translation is CASSFGLVPYEQYF.

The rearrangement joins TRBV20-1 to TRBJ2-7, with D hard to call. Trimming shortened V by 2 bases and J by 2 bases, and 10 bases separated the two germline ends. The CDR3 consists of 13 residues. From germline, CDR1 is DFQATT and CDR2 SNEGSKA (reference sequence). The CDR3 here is CSARPPGAYEQYF. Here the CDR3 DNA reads TGCAGTGCTAGACCACCTGGCGCCTACGAGCAGTACTTC.

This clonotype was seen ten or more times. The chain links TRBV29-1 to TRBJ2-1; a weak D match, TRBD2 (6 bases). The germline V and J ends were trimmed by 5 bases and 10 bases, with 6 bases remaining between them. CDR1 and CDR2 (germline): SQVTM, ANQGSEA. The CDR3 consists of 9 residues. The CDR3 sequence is CSVSGEQFF. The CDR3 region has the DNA TGCAGCGTTAGCGGGGAGCAGTTCTTC.

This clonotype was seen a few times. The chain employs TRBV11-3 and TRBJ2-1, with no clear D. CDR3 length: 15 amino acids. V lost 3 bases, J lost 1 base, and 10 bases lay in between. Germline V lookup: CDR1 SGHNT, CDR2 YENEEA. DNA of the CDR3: TGTGCCAGCAGCTTGGCGCGGCGTTCCTACAATGAGCAGTTCTTC. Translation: CASSLARRSYNEQFF.